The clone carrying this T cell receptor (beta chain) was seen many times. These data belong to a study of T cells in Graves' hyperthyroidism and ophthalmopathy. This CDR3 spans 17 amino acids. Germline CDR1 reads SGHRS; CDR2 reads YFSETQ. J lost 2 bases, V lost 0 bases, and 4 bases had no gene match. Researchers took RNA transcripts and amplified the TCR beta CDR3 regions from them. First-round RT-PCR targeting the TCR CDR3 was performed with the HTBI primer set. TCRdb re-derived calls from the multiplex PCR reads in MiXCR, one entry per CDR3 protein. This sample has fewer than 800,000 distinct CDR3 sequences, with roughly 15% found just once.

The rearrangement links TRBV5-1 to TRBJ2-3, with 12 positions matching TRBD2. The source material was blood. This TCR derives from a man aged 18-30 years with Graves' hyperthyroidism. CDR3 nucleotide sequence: TGCGCCAGCAGCTTGGCCGGACTAGCGGGGCACACAGATACGCAGTATTTT. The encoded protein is CASSLAGLAGHTDTQYF.